This is a list of T cell receptor beta chains from one sample in a study of T cell responses to AZD1222 COVID-19 vaccine. Using immunoSEQ multiplex PCR, the repertoire was profiled, and TCRdb retains in-frame clones only, with some absent. The sample shows about 84,000 clones, around 88% of them seen only once. The sequenced sample was peripheral blood, obtained 28 days after the second AZD1222 dose. The receptors derive from an adult who received the AZD1222 COVID-19 vaccine. Each CDR3 is given with its conserved first and last residue. Each record gives: V gene, clone size, D gene, J gene, CDR3 DNA, CDR3 protein. The D gene is left open where the match is weak. Clone size is not always given. Where it is, it says once, few, many or a class for expanded clones.

V gene: TRBV6-2/TRBV6-3; clone size: .; D gene: TRBD2; J gene: TRBJ2-3; CDR3 DNA: TGTGCCAGCAGTTGGGAGCGGGGGCTTTACACAGATACGCAGTATTTT; CDR3 protein: CASSWERGLYTDTQYF
V gene: TRBV7-9; clone size: .; D gene: .; J gene: TRBJ2-7; CDR3 DNA: TGTGCCAGCAGCTTAGCGGTCGGTTTCACCTACGAGCAGTACTTC; CDR3 protein: CASSLAVGFTYEQYF
V gene: TRBV6-5; clone size: .; D gene: .; J gene: TRBJ1-2; CDR3 DNA: TGTGCCAGCAGTTACGATGGCTACACCTTC; CDR3 protein: CASSYDGYTF
V gene: TRBV6-2/TRBV6-3; clone size: .; D gene: TRBD2; J gene: TRBJ2-5; CDR3 DNA: TGTGCCAGCAGCCTCCGGACTAGCGGGGGGGCCAGGGAGACCCAGTACTTC; CDR3 protein: CASSLRTSGGARETQYF
V gene: TRBV12-5; clone size: .; D gene: TRBD2; J gene: TRBJ2-3; CDR3 DNA: TGTGCTAGTCTTTCATTGTGGCGGGGGTCCCATGGGGAGACAGATACGCAGTATTTT; CDR3 protein: CASLSLWRGSHGETDTQYF
V gene: TRBV20-1; clone size: .; D gene: .; J gene: TRBJ2-7; CDR3 DNA: TGCAGTGCTAGACGCCTTTTGGAGCAGTACTTC; CDR3 protein: CSARRLLEQYF
V gene: TRBV5-1; clone size: few; D gene: .; J gene: TRBJ1-2; CDR3 DNA: TGCGCCAGCAGCTTGGAGGGGCATCAGGGCTACACCTTC; CDR3 protein: CASSLEGHQGYTF
V gene: TRBV7-6; clone size: .; D gene: TRBD1; J gene: TRBJ2-7; CDR3 DNA: TGTGCCAGCAGCCAGTCGACAGGGGACCACTACGAGCAGTACTTC; CDR3 protein: CASSQSTGDHYEQYF
V gene: TRBV28; clone size: .; D gene: TRBD1; J gene: TRBJ1-2; CDR3 DNA: TGTGCCAGCAGTTTTCCGGACAGGGATTACGGGTATGGCTACACCTTC; CDR3 protein: CASSFPDRDYGYGYTF
V gene: TRBV6-5; clone size: .; D gene: .; J gene: TRBJ1-2; CDR3 DNA: TGTGCCACCCAGGGGCATGAGAACTATGGCTACACCTTC; CDR3 protein: CATQGHENYGYTF
V gene: TRBV6-2/TRBV6-3; clone size: .; D gene: TRBD1; J gene: TRBJ1-4; CDR3 DNA: TGTGCCAGCAGCCAAGGACAGGGGAAGGCGACTAATGAAAAACTGTTTTTT; CDR3 protein: CASSQGQGKATNEKLFF
V gene: TRBV7-9; clone size: once; D gene: .; J gene: TRBJ1-5; CDR3 DNA: TGTGCCAGCAGCCTACAGGGTGACAATCAGCCCCAGCATTTT; CDR3 protein: CASSLQGDNQPQHF
V gene: TRBV7-2; clone size: .; D gene: .; J gene: TRBJ2-2; CDR3 DNA: TGTGCCAGCAGCAGACAACTAACCGGGGAGCTGTTTTTT; CDR3 protein: CASSRQLTGELFF
V gene: TRBV19; clone size: .; D gene: .; J gene: TRBJ2-1; CDR3 DNA: TGTGCCAGTAGTACCGGGTCAACGGGCAATGAGCAGTTCTTC; CDR3 protein: CASSTGSTGNEQFF
V gene: TRBV6-2/TRBV6-3; clone size: .; D gene: .; J gene: TRBJ1-2; CDR3 DNA: TGTGCCAGCAGTTCAACAGGGAGACCCCTGAATGGCTACACCTTC; CDR3 protein: CASSSTGRPLNGYTF
V gene: TRBV25-1; clone size: .; D gene: .; J gene: TRBJ2-7; CDR3 DNA: TGTGCCAGCAGTACAGGGTTGGGATACGAGCAGTACTTC; CDR3 protein: CASSTGLGYEQYF